These 12 T cell receptor beta chains originate from one sample sequenced in a study of identical twins (dated by TCRdb to 2015 to 2016). Library prep was done by 5' RACE. TCRdb shows the sequencer as Illumina HiSeq 2000. Starting from the raw public reads, TCRdb applied fastp trimming at Q25, assembled clones with MiXCR and retained in-frame beta chains. Under each unique CDR3 protein, matching rows form one entry showing the most common genes and DNA. This sample is represented by approximately 240,000 distinct CDR3 sequences; around 15% of them were singletons. 7% to 9.5% of the sample is taken by the ten largest. The sequenced sample consisted of memory (CD45RO+) T cells sorted from blood. This sample's cell subset or site label indicates: CD45RO+ enriched T cells. Receptors originate from a woman between 18 and 29 years old in good health.

The gene calls are TRBV6-1 and TRBJ1-3; unclear D gene. The CDR3 is made up of 16 amino acids. With 8 bases removed from V and 1 base from J, the gap between germline ends came to 18 bases. Germline V gives CDR1 MNHNS, CDR2 SASEGT. The CDR3 reads CASGGGRWPSGNTIYF. In DNA form, the CDR3 reads TGTGCCAGCGGTGGCGGACGATGGCCGTCTGGAAACACCATATATTTT.

Comment on this clonotype: A much larger clone lies a single base off, so this may be a read error. This chain uses TRBV12-3 or TRBV12-4 with TRBJ1-1; the D is unclear. The CDR3 is 13 residues long. Between the trimmed V and J ends, which lost 7 bases and 3 bases, there was a span of 12 bases. The CDR3: CASTNRSYTEAFF. As DNA, the CDR3 is TGTGCCAGCACCAACCGAAGTTACACTGAAGCTTTCTTT.

This clonotype came up a few times. CDR3 DNA: TGTGCCAGCACCCGGGGCGGGACTGGCTCTGGAAACACCATATATTTT. Protein product: CASTRGGTGSGNTIYF. This rearrangement joins TRBV28 to TRBJ1-3; D possibly corresponds to TRBD1 (5 bases). V dropped 7 bases and J dropped 0 bases, with 16 bases sitting between them. Germline V gene lookup returns CDR1 MDHEN and CDR2 SYDVKM. There are 16 residues in the CDR3.

This clonotype was counted a few times. This chain uses TRBV5-1 with TRBJ2-1, with D tentatively TRBD2 (7 bases). CDR1 SGHRS and CDR2 YFSETQ come from the germline V gene. The CDR3 is 16 amino acids. Trimming pared 1 base from V and 2 bases from J, leaving 13 bases between. The CDR3 bases are TGCGCCAGCAGCTTGTTTGTGGGGGGGCCCTACAATGAGCAGTTCTTC. It codes for CASSLFVGGPYNEQFF.

The chain couples TRBV12-2 to TRBJ2-7; the DNA was not compared with TRBD1, the D call given in the table. TRBV12-2 is reported as a pseudogene. The CDR3 length is 16 residues. CDR3 region: CASRLRPGQKTYEQYF. In DNA, the CDR3 is TGTGCAAGTCGCCTTCGCCCGGGACAGAAAACCTACGAGCAGTACTTC.

The chain couples TRBV30 to TRBJ2-7; the match to TRBD1 covers 7 bases. J gave up 3 bases and V 0 bases, and 8 bases lay outside the gene matches. Germline CDR1 is GTSNPN and CDR2 is SVGIG (reference sequence). This CDR3 comprises 15 residues. CDR3 residues: CAWSVLQGTIYEQYF. In nucleotides, the CDR3 is TGTGCCTGGAGTGTACTACAGGGGACAATCTACGAGCAGTACTTC.

At least ten counts were recorded for this clonotype. The genes are TRBV10-3 and TRBJ2-7; 10 bases line up with TRBD1. CDR1 and CDR2 (germline): ENHRY, SYGVKD. This CDR3 has 14 amino acids. V trimming: 8 bases; J trimming: 5 bases; junction bases outside the gene matches: 9. CDR3 loop: CAISMTGGEDEQYF. The CDR3 DNA reads as TGTGCCATCTCCATGACAGGGGGCGAGGACGAGCAGTACTTC.

This chain uses TRBV20-1 with TRBJ1-6; 10 bases fit TRBD1. There are 15 residues in the CDR3. J was trimmed by 7 bases and V by 3 bases; bases with no gene match: 6. Per the germline V gene, CDR1 is DFQATT and CDR2 is SNEGSKA (reference sequence). The chain's CDR3 is CSAREWGQGNSPLHF. The CDR3 nucleotides read TGCAGTGCTAGGGAGTGGGGACAGGGGAATTCACCCCTCCACTTT.

For this clonotype: Relative to the germline gene, one junction end is altered; a read error may explain this. The genes are TRBV7-9 and TRBJ1-3, with a weak D call TRBD1 (6 bases). The CDR3 covers 13 residues. Germline loops: CDR1 SEHNR, CDR2 FQNEAQ (reference sequence). CDR3 loop: CACRPGAGNTIYF. CDR3 DNA sequence: TGTGCCTGCAGGCCAGGGGCGGGAAACACCATATATTTT.

This clonotype was observed a few times. This chain uses TRBV27 with TRBJ1-3; D perhaps matches TRBD1 (6 bases). With 9 bases removed from V and 0 bases from J, the gap between germline ends came to 15 bases. CDR3 length: 15 amino acids. CDR1 and CDR2 (germline): MNHEY, SMNVEV (reference sequence). The CDR3 spells CASSGGGLSGNTIYF. In DNA, the CDR3 is TGTGCCAGTAGCGGTGGGGGGCTCTCTGGAAACACCATATATTTT.

The chain uses TRBV5-8 and TRBJ1-2; D is unclear. The CDR3 is made up of 15 amino acids. Germline V gene data show CDR1 as SGHTS and CDR2 as YDEGEE. V was clipped by 0 bases and J by 0 bases, with 9 bases between them. The DNA for the CDR3 is TGTGCCAGCAGCTTGGCTCGGGGAACTAACTATGGCTACACCTTC. This sequence encodes CASSLARGTNYGYTF.

This clonotype showed up just a few times. This sequence joins TRBV5-1 and TRBJ2-7; perhaps TRBD1 as D (5 bases). From germline, CDR1 is SGHRS and CDR2 YFSETQ. This CDR3 region has 15 residues. V shed 4 bases and J shed 6 bases, with 20 bases lying between them. The CDR3 DNA reads as TGCGCCAGCAGCCCTAGTGACTCCCTGGGGCGCGAGCAGTACTTC. This sequence encodes CASSPSDSLGREQYF.